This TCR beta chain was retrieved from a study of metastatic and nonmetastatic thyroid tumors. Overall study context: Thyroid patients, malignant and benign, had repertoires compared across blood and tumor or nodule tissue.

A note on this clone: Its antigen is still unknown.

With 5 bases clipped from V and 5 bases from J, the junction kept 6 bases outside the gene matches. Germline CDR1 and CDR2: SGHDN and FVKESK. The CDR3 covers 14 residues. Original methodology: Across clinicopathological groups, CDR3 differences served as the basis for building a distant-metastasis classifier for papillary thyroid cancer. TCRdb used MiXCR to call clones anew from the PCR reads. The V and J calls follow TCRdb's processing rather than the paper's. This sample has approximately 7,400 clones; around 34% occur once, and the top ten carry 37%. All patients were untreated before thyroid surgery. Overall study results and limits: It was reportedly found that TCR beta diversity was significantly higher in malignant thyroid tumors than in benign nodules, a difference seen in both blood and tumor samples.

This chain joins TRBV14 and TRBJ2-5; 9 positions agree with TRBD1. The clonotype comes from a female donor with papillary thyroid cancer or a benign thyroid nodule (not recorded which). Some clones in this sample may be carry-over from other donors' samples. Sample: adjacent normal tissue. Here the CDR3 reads CASSFGTGWETQYF. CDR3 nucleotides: TGTGCCAGCAGCTTCGGGACAGGGTGGGAGACCCAGTACTTC.